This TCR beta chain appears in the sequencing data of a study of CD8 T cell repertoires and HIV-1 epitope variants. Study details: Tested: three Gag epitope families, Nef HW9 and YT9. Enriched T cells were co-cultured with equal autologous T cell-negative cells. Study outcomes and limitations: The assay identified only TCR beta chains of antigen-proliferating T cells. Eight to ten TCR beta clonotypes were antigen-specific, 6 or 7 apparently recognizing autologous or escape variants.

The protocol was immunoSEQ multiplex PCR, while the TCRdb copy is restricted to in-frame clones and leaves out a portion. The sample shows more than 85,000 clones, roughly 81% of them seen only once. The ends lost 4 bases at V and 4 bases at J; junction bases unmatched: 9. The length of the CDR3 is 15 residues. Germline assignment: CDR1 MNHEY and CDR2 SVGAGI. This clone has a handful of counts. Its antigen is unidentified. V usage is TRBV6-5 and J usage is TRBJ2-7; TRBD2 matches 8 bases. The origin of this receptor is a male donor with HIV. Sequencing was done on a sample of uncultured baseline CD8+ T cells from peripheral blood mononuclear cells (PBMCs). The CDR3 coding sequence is TGTGCCAGCAGTTCAATAGAAGCGGGGGTTTACGAGCAGTACTTC. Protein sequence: CASSSIEAGVYEQYF.